This T cell receptor (beta chain) was retrieved from a study of CD8+ T cells in alopecia areata. Germline V gene lookup returns CDR1 SGHAT and CDR2 FQNNGV. The CDR3 is made up of 16 amino acids. Trimming pared 5 bases from V and 0 bases from J, leaving 14 bases between. Extraction and reverse transcription of RNA yielded cDNA as the sequencing template. Profiling relied on immunoSEQ multiplex PCR, and the TCRdb table lists in-frame clones only, not all of them. The sample contains some 170,000 clones, 50% to 75% of which appear only once. The treatment here: oral pan-JAK inhibitor, 5-10 mg twice daily.

The sample was CD4+ T cells sorted from blood, taken at roughly week 55, from a patient treated with tofacitinib. The origin of this receptor is a human donor with alopecia areata. The V call is TRBV11-2, the J call TRBJ1-3; no reliable D call. The chain's CDR3 is CASSLLGVSSGNTIYF. The CDR3 coding sequence is TGTGCCAGCAGCCTACTTGGTGTTTCCTCTGGAAACACCATATATTTT.